A selection of T cell receptor beta chains follows, all from one sample in a study of T cells in Graves' hyperthyroidism and ophthalmopathy. TCRdb analysed the multiplex PCR reads with MiXCR anew, one entry per CDR3 protein. The sample carries 620,000 or so distinct CDR3 sequences, more than 14% recorded once. The sequenced sample consisted of blood. The receptors were gathered from a woman in her forties or fifties with Graves' ophthalmopathy. Each CDR3 is given without its conserved first and last residue.

J gene,V gene,CDR3 protein
TRBJ2-7,TRBV7-9,ASSLGVVFEQY
TRBJ1-6,TRBV12-3/TRBV12-4,ASSLGQGASPLH
TRBJ2-2,TRBV14,ASSQVSGGTGGLF
TRBJ2-7,TRBV18,ASSPAAGGGYEQY
TRBJ2-7,TRBV29-1,SVAGSVSSYEQY
TRBJ2-7,TRBV20-1,SVAPGSSYEQY
TRBJ2-6,TRBV6-1,ASRGSSGANVLT
TRBJ2-1,TRBV7-3,ASSATSGIEKQF
TRBJ2-2,TRBV11-2,ASSLPTSGRFRTGELF
TRBJ1-5,TRBV6-1,ASSVQGLSNQPQH
TRBJ2-7,TRBV15,ATSRDFLNEQY
TRBJ1-5,TRBV24-1,ATSSGTTLH
TRBJ2-7,TRBV7-2,ASSFFGGGYEQY
TRBJ2-1,TRBV20-1,SASPGHSYNEQF
TRBJ1-3,TRBV29-1,SVEDVASGNTIY
TRBJ2-1,TRBV18,ASSPPMGIAGLHNEQF
TRBJ2-6,TRBV27,ASTRDRSSGANVLT
TRBJ2-7,TRBV2,ASSEYYYEQY
TRBJ1-5,TRBV12-3/TRBV12-4,ASSLAAISNQPQH
TRBJ2-7,TRBV28,ASKGSGPLYEQY
TRBJ2-7,TRBV3-1,ASTPGLAGLAYEQY
TRBJ2-5,TRBV5-1,ASRNNLAVYQETQY
TRBJ2-1,TRBV5-1,ASSPLEAGGSYEQF
TRBJ2-5,TRBV20-1,SAAGLAGGETQY
TRBJ2-3,TRBV5-1,ASSLAEGIWTDTQY
TRBJ1-1,TRBV27,ASSRGVNTEAF
TRBJ1-5,TRBV20-1,SATGRNQPQH
TRBJ2-2,TRBV4-3,ASSPGVTLANTGELF
TRBJ1-1,TRBV3-1,ASSQQGRKAF
TRBJ2-1,TRBV3-1,ATRALGLAGGGEQF
TRBJ2-7,TRBV28,ASSALRDGQYEQY
TRBJ1-1,TRBV7-8,ASSSNNREVEFTEAF
TRBJ2-7,TRBV20-1,SALDRGGGSSSYEQY
TRBJ2-1,TRBV20-1,SAHPSSYNEQF
TRBJ1-2,TRBV11-1,ASSPSGWGETNYGYT
TRBJ2-5,TRBV11-2,VSSFLATGGIQETQY
TRBJ1-3,TRBV7-9,ASSFDRLSSGNTIY
TRBJ2-3,TRBV7-3,ASSLSRLADTQY
TRBJ2-1,TRBV14,ASSQEERSKRTEQF
TRBJ1-4,TRBV7-2,ASSPGTDRGRNEKLF
TRBJ2-3,TRBV14,ASSQSLSDTQY
TRBJ2-1,TRBV18,ASSLILGLTVAEQF
TRBJ2-7,TRBV24-1,ATSDLSGTVSYEQY
TRBJ1-1,TRBV30,AWSVWGGPKNTEAF